What follows are 24 T cell receptor beta chains derived from one specimen sequenced in a study of T cells in Graves' hyperthyroidism and ophthalmopathy. RNA transcripts provided the source from which TCR beta CDR3 regions were amplified. HTBI primers were the set used in a first-round RT-PCR of the TCR CDR3. TCRdb used MiXCR to reprocess the multiplex PCR reads, holding one entry per CDR3 protein. The data hold around 440,000 distinct CDR3 sequences, with 15% to 19% observed a single time. Sequencing input: blood. These receptor sequences come from a woman aged 18-35 years with Graves' hyperthyroidism.

The chain employs TRBV20-1 and TRBJ1-5; no reliable D call. Between the trimmed V and J ends, which lost 6 bases and 2 bases, there was a span of 11 bases. Per the germline V gene, CDR1 is DFQATT and CDR2 is SNEGSKA (reference sequence). The CDR3 consists of 13 residues. CDR3 nucleotides: TGCAGTGCCCGGCCCGTCGGCAATCAGCCCCAGCATTTT. It encodes CSARPVGNQPQHF.

The table lists this clonotype with many counts. This sequence joins TRBV5-1 and TRBJ1-6; D unclear. Deletions cut 1 base from V and 7 bases from J, with 12 bases between. CDR1 and CDR2 from the germline V gene are SGHRS and YFSETQ. This CDR3 is 15 amino acids long. DNA of the CDR3: TGCGCCAGCAGCTTGATGGCGGCCGAGAATTCACCCCTCCACTTT. Amino acid sequence: CASSLMAAENSPLHF.

This clonotype has at least ten counts. The rearrangement links TRBV6-1 to TRBJ2-7; no firm D call. The CDR3 contains 14 residues. Trimming pared 4 bases from V and 5 bases from J, leaving 15 bases between. Looked up from germline, CDR1 is MNHNS and CDR2 is SASEGT. The CDR3 loop is CASSAVTVVHEQYF. The CDR3 DNA reads as TGTGCCAGCAGTGCTGTAACAGTTGTCCACGAGCAGTACTTC.

This clonotype was picked up a small number of times. CDR3: CASSPFSGGDEQFF. The CDR3 bases are TGTGCCAGCAGCCCCTTTTCCGGGGGCGATGAGCAGTTCTTC. This chain links TRBV12-3 or TRBV12-4 with TRBJ2-1; D may match TRBD1 or TRBD2 (6 bases each). This CDR3 is 14 amino acids long. Trimming stripped 6 bases from V and 8 bases from J, with 17 bases between.

This clonotype occurred many times. V is TRBV29-1 and J is TRBJ1-4; D gene ambiguous. The V end was cut by 6 bases, the J end by 3 bases, with 8 bases between. Germline-derived CDR1 and CDR2 are SQVTM and ANQGSEA. This CDR3 is built from 12 residues. DNA of the CDR3: TGCAGCGTAAGGAGGGCTAATGAAAAACTGTTTTTT. It is translated as CSVRRANEKLFF.

The J gene is TRBJ2-5, the V gene TRBV6-2 or TRBV6-3; the match to TRBD1 covers 8 bases. This CDR3 is built from 15 residues. After removal of 4 bases from V and 5 bases from J, the junction contained 9 bases not matched to a gene. Germline lookup yields CDR1 MNHEY and CDR2 SVGEGT. This CDR3 reads CASSSQGARGETQYF. The CDR3 nucleotides read TGTGCCAGCAGTTCTCAGGGGGCGCGGGGTGAGACCCAGTACTTC.

The chain combines TRBV20-1 with TRBJ2-5; 11 nucleotides align to TRBD2. CDR1 and CDR2 from the germline V gene are DFQATT and SNEGSKA (reference sequence). The CDR3 runs to 15 residues. Trimming took 5 bases from V and 0 from J; bases not matched to a gene: 5. The CDR3 here is CSACGTSGYQETQYF. The CDR3 DNA sequence: TGCAGTGCTTGTGGGACTAGCGGCTACCAAGAGACCCAGTACTTC.

CDR3 residues: CASSPHGGGGNSPLHF. Written as DNA, the CDR3 is TGTGCCAGCAGCCCCCATGGGGGGGGCGGGAATTCACCCCTCCACTTT. The chain is built from TRBV3-1 and TRBJ1-6; possible D gene TRBD1, 6 bases. The CDR3 runs 16 residues. Germline V gene data show CDR1 as LGHDT and CDR2 as YNNKEL (reference sequence). V was trimmed by 4 bases and J by 7 bases, leaving 17 bases between them.

This chain joins TRBV20-1 and TRBJ1-6; D unresolved. CDR1 is DFQATT and CDR2 is SNEGSKA in the germline V gene (reference sequence). Trimming shortened V by 4 bases and J by 2 bases, and 15 bases separated the two germline ends. This CDR3 region has 16 residues. CDR3: CSATESGSAYNSPLHF. The CDR3 DNA is TGCAGTGCTACCGAGTCGGGGAGCGCCTATAATTCACCCCTCCACTTT.

This chain links TRBV4-3 with TRBJ2-5; no clear D. The ends were cut back, 2 bases at V and 2 bases at J, with 12 bases in the middle. This CDR3 comprises 15 residues. Germline CDR1 and CDR2: LGHNA and YSLEER. This CDR3 is CASSQRPNRQETQYF. The CDR3 coding sequence is TGCGCCAGCAGCCAAAGACCAAACCGTCAAGAGACCCAGTACTTC.

This chain links TRBV29-1 with TRBJ2-5; 11 positions agree with TRBD1. Germline V CDR1 and CDR2: SQVTM, ANQGSEA. The CDR3 spans 16 residues. J gave up 5 bases and V 3 bases, and 11 bases lay outside the gene matches. The DNA for the CDR3 is TGCAGCGTTGATGTCGGACAGGGGGCGCTTAGGGAGACCCAGTACTTC. It translates to CSVDVGQGALRETQYF. The entire variable domain, with the rest obtained from reference TRBV29-1 and TRBJ2-5, is as follows: SAVISQKPSRDICQRGTSLTIQCQVDSQVTMMFWYRQQPGQSLTLIATANQGSEATYESGFVIDKFPISRPNLTFSTLTVSNMSPEDSSIYLCSVDVGQGALRETQYFGPGTRLLVL.

This clonotype was seen more than once but under ten times. The chain is built from TRBV24-1 and TRBJ1-2, with a weak D call TRBD1 (6 bases). CDR3 size: 14 residues. Germline CDR1 KGHDR, CDR2 SFDVKD. The V and J ends lost 0 bases and 2 bases respectively, with 6 bases between them. The CDR3 is CATSDLGQNYGYTF. DNA for the CDR3: TGTGCCACCAGTGATTTGGGACAGAACTATGGCTACACCTTC.

This clonotype was seen many times. The chain employs TRBV20-1 and TRBJ1-1, with D unclear. CDR1 is DFQATT, CDR2 SNEGSKA, per germline (reference sequence). V gave up 0 bases and J gave up 2 bases, with 10 bases separating them. The CDR3 runs to 14 residues. CDR3 coding DNA: TGCAGTGCTAGAGAGCGTTGGGCTAACACTGAAGCTTTCTTT. Translated, it gives CSARERWANTEAFF.

This clonotype appeared many times. The J gene is TRBJ1-4, the V gene TRBV29-1; 8 bases align to TRBD1. V shed 0 bases and J 11 bases; nucleotides not matched to a gene: 8. This CDR3 is 14 amino acids long. Germline CDR1 and CDR2: SQVTM and ANQGSEA. The CDR3 bases are TGCAGCGTTGAAGAGGACAGGGTTTCTCGGAAACTGTTTTTT. Amino acids: CSVEEDRVSRKLFF. Full variable domain (remainder filled in from reference TRBV29-1 and TRBJ1-4): SAVISQKPSRDICQRGTSLTIQCQVDSQVTMMFWYRQQPGQSLTLIATANQGSEATYESGFVIDKFPISRPNLTFSTLTVSNMSPEDSSIYLCSVEEDRVSRKLFFGSGTQLSVL.

This clonotype was recorded at least ten times. V and J are TRBV20-1 and TRBJ2-1, with 8 positions matching TRBD1. The CDR3 consists of 15 residues. Germline V gene lookup returns CDR1 DFQATT and CDR2 SNEGSKA (reference sequence). V shed 6 bases and J 5 bases; nucleotides not matched to a gene: 12. The CDR3 nucleotides are TGCAGTGCCACGGCGGCCAGGGGGCTAGACAATGAGCAGTTCTTC. This codes for CSATAARGLDNEQFF.

The sample holds a few counts of this clonotype. The DNA for the CDR3 is TGTGCCAGCAGAATAGAACAGGGGGAGCATACGCAGTATTTT. It specifies CASRIEQGEHTQYF. The chain recombines TRBV2 with TRBJ2-3; 8 bases are shared with TRBD1. Germline V lookup: CDR1 SNHLY, CDR2 FYNNEI. Trimming cost V 6 bases and J 7 bases; bases outside gene matches: 9. The CDR3 is made up of 14 amino acids.

This clonotype came up many times. The V and J genes are TRBV20-1 and TRBJ2-5; D might be TRBD2 (7 bases). Between the trimmed V and J ends, which lost 0 bases and 4 bases, there was a span of 12 bases. This CDR3 is 14 amino acids long. Germline assignment: CDR1 DFQATT and CDR2 SNEGSKA (reference sequence). Here the CDR3 reads CSARDGGGTETQYF. The CDR3 region has the DNA TGCAGTGCTAGAGATGGGGGGGGCACAGAGACCCAGTACTTC.

This clonotype was detected a few times. The chain employs TRBV29-1 and TRBJ2-5, with D tentatively TRBD2 (6 bases). V dropped 4 bases and J dropped 4 bases, with 10 bases sitting between them. The germline CDR1 and CDR2 sequences are SQVTM and ANQGSEA. The CDR3 has 12 amino acids. CDR3 DNA: TGCAGCGTTGTGGGAGGCGGAGAGACCCAGTACTTC. This translates into CSVVGGGETQYF. Variable domain in full (rest from reference TRBV29-1 and TRBJ2-5): SAVISQKPSRDICQRGTSLTIQCQVDSQVTMMFWYRQQPGQSLTLIATANQGSEATYESGFVIDKFPISRPNLTFSTLTVSNMSPEDSSIYLCSVVGGGETQYFGPGTRLLVL.

This clonotype was counted many times. This chain uses TRBV20-1 with TRBJ1-1, with 9 bases fitting TRBD1. Germline V lookup: CDR1 DFQATT, CDR2 SNEGSKA (reference sequence). The CDR3 consists of 16 residues. J lost 1 base, V lost 1 base, and 7 bases had no gene match. CDR3 bases: TGCAGTGCTAGAGCAGGGACAGGGCTAAAGAACACTGAAGCTTTCTTT. Amino acid sequence: CSARAGTGLKNTEAFF.

The sample holds many counts of this clonotype. The V call is TRBV5-5, the J call TRBJ2-7; 7 nucleotides align to TRBD1. Looked up from germline, CDR1 is SGHKS and CDR2 is YYEKEE (reference sequence). J lost 5 bases, V lost 1 base, and 6 bases had no gene match. This CDR3 contains 14 residues. The CDR3 region is CASSLYRGRHEQYF. For the CDR3, the DNA is TGTGCCAGCAGCTTGTACAGGGGTAGACACGAGCAGTACTTC. Drawing the rest from reference TRBV5-5 and TRBJ2-7, the complete variable domain is DAGVTQSPTHLIKTRGQQVTLRCSPISGHKSVSWYQQVLGQGPQFIFQYYEKEERGRGNFPDRFSARQFPNYSSELNVNALLLGDSALYLCASSLYRGRHEQYFGPGTRLTVT.

There are a few counts of this clonotype. The V call is TRBV29-1, the J call TRBJ2-5; a weak D match, TRBD1 (6 bases). Trimming shortened V by 3 bases and J by 6 bases, and 11 bases separated the two germline ends. There are 12 residues in the CDR3. Germline lookup yields CDR1 SQVTM and CDR2 ANQGSEA. The CDR3 nucleotides read TGCAGCGTTGATCCAGGGGAAAAGACCCAGTACTTC. Its protein product is CSVDPGEKTQYF.

This clonotype appeared a few times. The J gene is TRBJ2-1, the V gene TRBV4-2; the D gene is possibly TRBD1 (6 bases). The CDR3 has 16 amino acids. The germline CDR1 and CDR2 sequences are LGHNA and YNFKEQ. The V gene lost 6 bases and the J gene lost 9 bases, with 24 bases spanning the gap. The CDR3 bases are TGTGCCAGCAGTCCCCTACAGGGTTTGATGCCCGGTGAGCAGTTCTTC. Residues: CASSPLQGLMPGEQFF.

Ten or more counts support this clonotype. J is TRBJ1-6 and V is TRBV7-2; 11 bases are a match to TRBD1. CDR1 and CDR2 (germline): SGHTA, FQGNSA. CDR3 length: 15 residues. The V segment lost 5 bases and the J segment 9 bases; nucleotides outside the gene matches: 6. The CDR3 DNA reads as TGTGCCAGCAGCCCTCGGACAGGGGGCTCTTCACCCCTCCACTTT. This codes for CASSPRTGGSSPLHF.

The table lists this clonotype with many counts. V and J are TRBV20-1 and TRBJ1-6; unclear D gene. Trimming took 6 bases from V and 8 from J, leaving 17 bases between them. Germline lookup yields CDR1 DFQATT and CDR2 SNEGSKA (reference sequence). The CDR3 loop spans 14 amino acids. The CDR3 region has the DNA TGCAGTGCCCCCGGCCGACGTCGGGATTCACCCCTCCACTTT. This translates into CSAPGRRRDSPLHF.